A single sample gave rise to the 5 T cell receptor beta chains below, sequenced in a study of naive and memory T cell subsets. The beta constant-region primer was an equimolar mix of two oligonucleotides covering TRBC1 and TRBC2. The ligated cDNA underwent four PCR rounds using SP2 and nested alpha and beta constant-region primers. TCRdb re-analysed the UMI-ligation and nested PCR reads in MiXCR, keeping a single row per CDR3 protein. The sample consists of approximately 80,000 distinct CDR3 sequences, over 9% of them appearing once. Sequencing input: naive CD8+ T cells from blood. These receptor sequences come from a human donor in good health.

The chain carries TRBV11-1 and TRBJ2-7; 7 bases map to TRBD2. This CDR3 is 14 amino acids long. Germline-derived CDR1 and CDR2 are SGHAT and FQDESV (reference sequence). V lost 1 base, J lost 2 bases, and 2 bases stayed unmatched. The CDR3 DNA sequence: TGTGCCAGCAGCTTAGAAGGACTAGCCTACGAGCAGTACTTC. This gives the protein CASSLEGLAYEQYF. Full variable domain (rest looked up from reference TRBV11-1 and TRBJ2-7): EAEVAQSPRYKITEKSQAVAFWCDPISGHATLYWYRQILGQGPELLVQFQDESVVDDSQLPKDRFSAERLKGVDSTLKIQPAELGDSAMYLCASSLEGLAYEQYFGPGTRLTVT.

This rearrangement joins TRBV19 to TRBJ2-7; the D gene is possibly TRBD1 (5 bases). V shed 1 base and J shed 3 bases, with 10 bases lying between them. This CDR3 region has 14 residues. Germline CDR1 reads LNHDA; CDR2 reads SQIVND (reference sequence). The CDR3 here is CASSIARGHYEQYF. Written as DNA, the CDR3 is TGTGCCAGTAGTATAGCAAGGGGCCACTACGAGCAGTACTTC.

This sequence joins TRBV5-1 and TRBJ2-7, with D hard to call. The V end was cut by 0 bases, the J end by 0 bases, with 7 bases between. CDR3 length: 14 amino acids. The germline gives CDR1 SGHRS, CDR2 YFSETQ. CDR3 loop: CASSLATSSYEQYF. CDR3 sequence (DNA): TGCGCCAGCAGCTTGGCGACAAGCTCCTACGAGCAGTACTTC.

This clonotype has just a few counts. V gene TRBV28 combines with J gene TRBJ2-7; D not certain. CDR3 length: 13 amino acids. The V gene lost 8 bases and the J gene lost 3 bases, with 14 bases spanning the gap. Per the germline V gene, CDR1 is MDHEN and CDR2 is SYDVKM. The CDR3, as DNA: TGTGCCAGCTCCGGCCTTTACCTCTACGAGCAGTACTTC. It translates to CASSGLYLYEQYF.

The chain has TRBV10-1 and TRBJ2-3; no firm D call. The CDR3 has 13 amino acids. Per germline, CDR1 WNHNN and CDR2 SYGVQD (reference sequence). V lost 8 bases, J lost 6 bases, and 15 bases lay in between. The CDR3 DNA follows: TGCGCCAGCGAAGACGATATGGGGGATACGCAGTATTTT. Protein: CASEDDMGDTQYF.